These 30 T cell receptor beta chains were sequenced from one sample in a study of blood T cell repertoires in COVID-19. Clones were read by immunoSEQ multiplex PCR, and TCRdb kept only the in-frame ones, dropping some. Of a few hundred thousand clones detected, around nine tenths appear once; the ten largest clones hold around 5.1%. Specimen: peripheral blood. The receptors here all came from a woman aged 55-69 years with COVID-19, enrolled during active disease.

V gene TRBV30 combines with J gene TRBJ1-6, with unresolved D. Germline loops: CDR1 GTSNPN, CDR2 SVGIG (reference sequence). The CDR3 spans 15 residues. V lost 8 bases, J lost 4 bases, and 18 bases lay in between. Here the CDR3 reads CAGNLLGRYNSPLHF. CDR3 nucleotides: TGTGCCGGGAATCTTCTTGGGAGATATAATTCACCCCTCCACTTT.

This chain links TRBV24-1 with TRBJ2-1, with 8 bases matching TRBD2. The germline CDR1 and CDR2 sequences are KGHDR and SFDVKD. Germline trimming cut 5 bases from V and 0 bases from J; bases unmatched to any gene: 8. The length of the CDR3 is 17 residues. CDR3 sequence: CATSGAASGRSYNEQFF. In DNA, the CDR3 is TGTGCCACCAGTGGGGCGGCTAGCGGGCGCTCCTACAATGAGCAGTTCTTC.

The chain joins TRBV6-1 to TRBJ2-5; the D gene is possibly TRBD2 (6 bases). Germline V gene lookup returns CDR1 MNHNS and CDR2 SASEGT. The CDR3 sequence is 15 residues long. Trimming removed 0 bases from V and 5 bases from J, with 13 bases in between. The chain's CDR3 is CASSEALLAWETQYF. The DNA of the CDR3 is TGTGCCAGCAGTGAAGCCTTACTAGCTTGGGAGACCCAGTACTTC.

The chain joins TRBV12-3 or TRBV12-4 to TRBJ2-7; D perhaps matches TRBD1 (6 bases). V was cut by 5 bases and J by 2 bases, with 10 bases left in between. The CDR3 has 13 amino acids. The CDR3 DNA reads as TGTGCCAGCAGTCTGGGACAACCCTACGAGCAGTACTTC. Its translation is CASSLGQPYEQYF.

The rearrangement joins TRBV6-5 to TRBJ1-3, with no clear D. The CDR3 runs 14 residues. V lost 5 bases and J lost 4, with 12 bases in between. The germline V gene encodes CDR1 MNHEY and CDR2 SVGAGI. CDR3 DNA sequence: TGTGCCAGCAGTACCCTCACCGCGGGAAACACCATATATTTT. It yields the protein CASSTLTAGNTIYF.

The chain recombines TRBV7-8 with TRBJ1-1; D remains unclear. V lost 2 bases to trimming and J lost 3 bases, with 4 bases between them. Germline V CDR1 and CDR2: SGHVS, FQNEAQ. The CDR3 totals 12 residues. CDR3 sequence (DNA): TGTGCCAGCAGCTTACCGGACACTGAAGCTTTCTTT. Translating gives CASSLPDTEAFF. Full variable domain (outside the CDR3, taken from reference TRBV7-8 and TRBJ1-1): GAGVSQSPRYKVAKRGQDVALRCDPISGHVSLFWYQQALGQGPEFLTYFQNEAQLDKSGLPSDRFFAERPEGSVSTLKIQRTQQEDSAVYLCASSLPDTEAFFGQGTRLTVV.

The CDR3 region is CAISQPRGGYNEQFF. In DNA, the CDR3 is TGTGCCATCAGCCAACCGCGGGGTGGGTACAATGAGCAGTTCTTC. The chain is built from TRBV10-3 and TRBJ2-1, with TRBD2 as a possible D gene (6 bases). V lost 6 bases, J lost 4 bases, and 16 bases lay in between. Germline CDR1 is ENHRY and CDR2 is SYGVKD. This CDR3 has 15 amino acids.

Only a few counts were recorded for this clone. This rearrangement joins TRBV2 to TRBJ1-1, with D perhaps matching TRBD1 (6 bases). CDR3 length: 13 residues. Germline CDR1 and CDR2: SNHLY and FYNNEI. V was clipped by 0 bases and J by 11 bases, with 13 bases between them. CDR3 DNA sequence: TGTGCCAGCAGTGAAGCGCGCGGGGGGCGGGCTTTCTTT. This sequence encodes CASSEARGGRAFF.

The genes are TRBV10-1 and TRBJ1-1; TRBD1 agrees at 7 bases. This CDR3 has 14 amino acids. CDR1 is WNHNN, CDR2 SYGVQD, per germline (reference sequence). V gave up 9 bases and J gave up 6 bases; unmatched junction bases: 13. The CDR3: CASTNRGISSEAFF. CDR3 bases: TGCGCCAGTACGAACAGGGGAATTAGCTCTGAAGCTTTCTTT.

The gene calls are TRBV11-2 and TRBJ2-1; 8 bases map to TRBD1. The germline CDR1 and CDR2 sequences are SGHAT and FQNNGV. The CDR3 contains 15 residues. The V segment lost 1 base and the J segment 5 bases; nucleotides outside the gene matches: 4. The CDR3 region has the DNA TGTGCCAGCAGCTTAGGACAGGGGTACCACAATGAGCAGTTCTTC. Protein sequence: CASSLGQGYHNEQFF.

The chain combines TRBV27 with TRBJ2-7; weak D call: TRBD1 (5 bases). This CDR3 comprises 14 residues. Trimming cost V 6 bases and J 2 bases, with 14 bases left between them. Germline values: CDR1 MNHEY, CDR2 SMNVEV (reference sequence). The DNA of the CDR3 is TGTGCCAGCAGCGAATCCGACAGAACCTACGAGCAGTACTTC. Translated: CASSESDRTYEQYF.

This clone was recorded only once. The rearrangement joins TRBV19 to TRBJ2-1; 7 bases map to TRBD2. CDR3 size: 15 residues. V lost 2 bases and J lost 8; bases outside the gene matches: 9. Germline V lookup: CDR1 LNHDA, CDR2 SQIVND (reference sequence). The CDR3 region is CASSIRGTMYDEQFF. DNA of the CDR3: TGTGCCAGTAGTATAAGAGGGACTATGTATGATGAGCAGTTCTTC.

The chain has TRBV2 and TRBJ2-1, with a possible D match to TRBD1 (6 bases). V was pared by 6 bases and J by 5 bases, with 17 bases between. Looked up from germline, CDR1 is SNHLY and CDR2 is FYNNEI. The CDR3 spans 15 residues. Written as DNA, the CDR3 is TGTGCCAGCAGCGGAACAGGGATTTGGGACAATGAGCAGTTCTTC. Translation: CASSGTGIWDNEQFF.

The V and J genes are TRBV5-5 and TRBJ2-1, with 14 positions matching TRBD2. Germline trimming cut 4 bases from V and 1 base from J; bases unmatched to any gene: 7. Germline V gene data show CDR1 as SGHKS and CDR2 as YYEKEE (reference sequence). The CDR3 covers 18 residues. The CDR3 here is CASSLGTSGSFSYNEQFF. CDR3 DNA sequence: TGTGCCAGCAGCCTTGGGACTAGCGGGAGCTTTTCCTACAATGAGCAGTTCTTC.

The chain has TRBV19 and TRBJ1-2; 9 nucleotides line up with TRBD1. Losses at the gene ends were 4 bases for V and 7 bases for J; bases not matched to a gene: 7. The CDR3 runs to 14 residues. Germline V gives CDR1 LNHDA, CDR2 SQIVND (reference sequence). The CDR3 nucleotides are TGTGCCAGTAGTACACCACAGGGGGCGAGTGGCTACACCTTC. Residues: CASSTPQGASGYTF.

In this sample, this clone turned up a few times. V and J are TRBV5-5 and TRBJ2-7; 8 bases align to TRBD1. Losses at the gene ends were 0 bases for V and 2 bases for J; bases not matched to a gene: 4. This CDR3 has 15 amino acids. The germline CDR1 and CDR2 sequences are SGHKS and YYEKEE (reference sequence). The CDR3 sequence is CASSLAGTGPYEQYF. CDR3 bases: TGTGCCAGCAGCTTGGCCGGGACAGGTCCCTACGAGCAGTACTTC.

The chain employs TRBV7-9 and TRBJ1-6; a weak D match, TRBD1 (6 bases). The CDR3 runs 14 residues. In germline, CDR1 is SEHNR, CDR2 FQNEAQ (reference sequence). Trimming stripped 6 bases from V and 8 bases from J, with 14 bases between. In nucleotides, the CDR3 is TGTGCCAGCAGGCCACAGGGTTGGGATTCACCCCTCCACTTT. Translated: CASRPQGWDSPLHF.

This chain uses TRBV29-1 with TRBJ2-7; 7 positions match TRBD2. The V segment lost 5 bases and the J segment 7 bases; nucleotides outside the gene matches: 11. The CDR3 spans 13 residues. Germline CDR1 reads SQVTM; CDR2 reads ANQGSEA. CDR3 in amino acids: CSVQREAGGEQYF. The CDR3 region has the DNA TGCAGCGTTCAACGGGAGGCCGGGGGGGAGCAGTACTTC.

V and J are TRBV7-3 and TRBJ2-1, with TRBD2 as a possible D gene (6 bases). Germline V gives CDR1 SGHTA, CDR2 FQGTGA. V was pared by 4 bases and J by 4 bases, with 14 bases between. This CDR3 region has 15 residues. CDR3: CASSSFSGRYNEQFF. The CDR3 DNA reads TGTGCCAGCAGCTCCTTTAGCGGAAGGTACAATGAGCAGTTCTTC.

The V call is TRBV6-5, the J call TRBJ2-5, with 9 bases matching TRBD1. J was trimmed by 5 bases and V by 5 bases; bases with no gene match: 12. Germline CDR1 reads MNHEY; CDR2 reads SVGAGI. This CDR3 region has 16 residues. CDR3 DNA: TGTGCCAGCAGTAACTACAGGGGGCTTAACTGGGAGACCCAGTACTTC. This sequence encodes CASSNYRGLNWETQYF.

The chain is built from TRBV30 and TRBJ2-5, with D hard to call. The germline CDR1 and CDR2 sequences are GTSNPN and SVGIG (reference sequence). V dropped 0 bases and J dropped 5 bases, with 10 bases sitting between them. The CDR3 length is 13 residues. The CDR3 DNA follows: TGTGCCTGGAGTGTCCGGGTTAGGGAGACCCAGTACTTC. It is translated as CAWSVRVRETQYF.

The chain carries TRBV30 and TRBJ1-4; D is ambiguous. CDR1 and CDR2 from the germline V gene are GTSNPN and SVGIG (reference sequence). This CDR3 has 15 amino acids. The V gene lost 0 bases and the J gene lost 0 bases, with 8 bases spanning the gap. For the CDR3, the DNA is TGTGCCTGGAGTGTATCAGGTGCAACTAATGAAAAACTGTTTTTT. Protein sequence: CAWSVSGATNEKLFF.

The chain links TRBV4-1 to TRBJ2-7, with D maybe TRBD1 (6 bases). The CDR3 is 16 amino acids. The V end was cut by 4 bases, the J end by 4 bases, with 20 bases between. The germline V gene encodes CDR1 MGHRA and CDR2 YSYEKL. The CDR3 DNA reads as TGCGCCAGCAGCCTTCGCGGACAGCCTAATGAATACGAGCAGTACTTC. Residues: CASSLRGQPNEYEQYF.

This clone was counted a few times. J is TRBJ2-1 and V is TRBV5-4, with TRBD1 identical over 7 bases. There are 15 residues in the CDR3. The ends lost 0 bases at V and 10 bases at J; junction bases unmatched: 10. CDR1 and CDR2 from the germline V gene are SGHNT and YYREEE (reference sequence). The CDR3 here is CASSLGTGAWGEQFF. For the CDR3, the DNA is TGTGCCAGCAGCTTGGGGACAGGAGCTTGGGGGGAGCAGTTCTTC.

The CDR3 region is CASSPYRTGGKHRAFF. The CDR3 DNA sequence: TGTGCCAGCAGTCCCTACCGGACAGGAGGGAAGCACCGAGCTTTCTTT. The chain couples TRBV28 to TRBJ1-1; 7 nucleotides line up with TRBD1. Trimming took 5 bases from V and 10 from J; bases not matched to a gene: 19. The CDR3 sequence is 16 residues long. Germline V gene sequence: CDR1 MDHEN, CDR2 SYDVKM.

On this clone: The junction and the germline gene differ at one end; a read error may be behind it. The chain couples TRBV6-1 to TRBJ2-1; 8 positions agree with TRBD2. Germline lookup yields CDR1 MNHNS and CDR2 SASEGT. This CDR3 is built from 15 residues. The DNA of the CDR3 is TGTGCCAGCAGTCAAGCGGGGGTGGGAGGCAATGAGCAGTTCTTC. It codes for CASSQAGVGGNEQFF.

With respect to this clone: This specimen includes other DNA sequences encoding the same CDR3. The chain is built from TRBV5-1 and TRBJ2-6; the D gene is possibly TRBD2 (6 bases). Germline V CDR1 and CDR2: SGHRS, YFSETQ. This CDR3 is 16 amino acids long. V gave up 4 bases and J gave up 0 bases, with 11 bases separating them. CDR3 DNA: TGCGCCAGCAGCCTCGACGGGGGCTCTGGGGCCAACGTCCTGACTTTC. Amino acid sequence: CASSLDGGSGANVLTF.

The chain uses TRBV5-4 and TRBJ1-6, with D uncertain. Trimming shortened V by 1 base and J by 7 bases, and 12 bases separated the two germline ends. In germline, CDR1 is SGHNT, CDR2 YYREEE (reference sequence). The CDR3 covers 15 residues. CDR3 region: CASSLNPAGNSPLHF. The CDR3 DNA follows: TGTGCCAGCAGCTTGAACCCCGCGGGGAATTCACCCCTCCACTTT.

The chain uses TRBV3-1 (or the pseudogene TRBV3-2) and TRBJ1-4; perhaps TRBD1 as D (6 bases). In germline, CDR1 is LGHDT, CDR2 YNNKEL (reference sequence). Trimming cost V 4 bases and J 4 bases, with 13 bases left between them. This CDR3 region has 15 residues. This CDR3 is CASSPNRANNEKLFF. The CDR3 region has the DNA TGTGCCAGCAGCCCTAACAGGGCTAATAATGAAAAACTGTTTTTT.

The chain is built from TRBV27 and TRBJ1-6, with D possibly matching TRBD1 (6 bases). Trimming shortened V by 4 bases and J by 5 bases, and 9 bases separated the two germline ends. CDR3 length: 14 residues. The V gene's germline CDR1 is MNHEY and CDR2 SMNVEV (reference sequence). DNA for the CDR3: TGTGCCAGCAGTTACAGGGAAGATAATTCACCCCTCCACTTT. It yields the protein CASSYREDNSPLHF.